Listed here are 21 T cell receptor beta chains from one sample, sequenced in a study of CD8 T cells in ankylosing spondylitis. A single record per CDR3 protein comes from TCRdb applying MiXCR to the 5' RACE reads. The table has under 250,000 distinct CDR3 sequences, roughly 8.2% seen once; the top ten hold around 5.1%. Specimen: blood, either unsorted or a sorted T cell fraction (not recorded which). These receptors were obtained from a female donor with ankylosing spondylitis or in good health (not recorded which).

This clonotype appeared many times. V gene TRBV5-1 combines with J gene TRBJ1-2; perhaps TRBD1 as D (5 bases). Germline V gene sequence: CDR1 SGHRS, CDR2 YFSETQ. The germline V and J ends were trimmed by 3 bases and 0 bases, with 15 bases remaining between them. The CDR3 sequence is 16 residues long. CDR3 bases: TGCGCCAGCAGCTCGACCGCCCGGGGCCCTAACTATGGCTACACCTTC. Protein: CASSSTARGPNYGYTF.

This clonotype was observed at least ten times. V and J are TRBV20-1 and TRBJ1-5; D perhaps matches TRBD1 (5 bases). In germline, CDR1 is DFQATT, CDR2 SNEGSKA (reference sequence). V was cut by 3 bases and J by 4 bases, with 16 bases left in between. The CDR3 has 15 residues. The CDR3 here is CSASRDRVPNQPQHF. The CDR3 DNA follows: TGCAGTGCTAGCCGGGACCGGGTCCCTAATCAGCCCCAGCATTTT.

J is TRBJ2-7 and V is TRBV7-6; 13 bases agree with TRBD2. Germline lookup yields CDR1 SGHVS and CDR2 FNYEAQ. V lost 4 bases and J lost 3; bases outside the gene matches: 3. The length of the CDR3 is 15 residues. CDR3 nucleotides: TGTGCCAGCAGCTCGAGACTAGCGGGAGGCTACGAGCAGTACTTC. The encoded protein is CASSSRLAGGYEQYF. Variable domain in full (rest from reference TRBV7-6 and TRBJ2-7): GAGVSQSPRYKVTKRGQDVALRCDPISGHVSLYWYRQALGQGPEFLTYFNYEAQQDKSGLPNDRFSAERPEGSISTLTIQRTEQRDSAMYRCASSSRLAGGYEQYFGPGTRLTVT.

This clonotype was observed many times. This chain joins TRBV14 and TRBJ2-7, with 8 bases that match TRBD2. The CDR3 spans 16 residues. With V trimmed by 4 bases and J by 3 bases, 11 bases remained unmatched. The germline V gene encodes CDR1 SGHDN and CDR2 FVKESK. The CDR3 coding sequence is TGTGCCAGCAGCCCGGGGGGGGCGGCCGTTGACTACGAGCAGTACTTC. Translated, it gives CASSPGGAAVDYEQYF.

This clonotype was detected many times. This sequence joins TRBV4-3 and TRBJ2-1; TRBD1 matches at 8 bases. CDR3 length: 15 amino acids. The V gene's germline CDR1 is LGHNA and CDR2 YSLEER. The junction had 4 bases not matched to a gene; V was cut back by 1 base and J by 5 bases. CDR3 residues: CASSQGQGWDNEQFF. The CDR3 nucleotides read TGCGCCAGCAGCCAAGGACAGGGGTGGGACAATGAGCAGTTCTTC.

Many counts were recorded for this clonotype. The chain uses TRBV12-3 or TRBV12-4 and TRBJ1-1; D not resolved. This CDR3 spans 13 amino acids. The V end lost 5 bases, the J end lost 5 bases, and 12 bases lay between the germline ends. This chain's CDR3 is CASSRLAGTEAFF. CDR3 DNA: TGTGCCAGCAGTAGACTGGCGGGGACTGAAGCTTTCTTT.

This clonotype was detected many times. The rearrangement links TRBV12-3 or TRBV12-4 to TRBJ1-3; D is undetermined. V was cut by 8 bases and J by 0 bases, with 11 bases left in between. The CDR3 contains 14 residues. The CDR3 DNA reads TGTGCCAGCGGCTACAGCCCCTCTGGAAACACCATATATTTT. Amino acids: CASGYSPSGNTIYF.

This clonotype has at least ten counts. The rearrangement links TRBV15 to TRBJ2-1; D call uncertain. This CDR3 has 13 amino acids. The germline V gene has CDR1 LNHNV and CDR2 YYDKDF (reference sequence). V lost 0 bases and J lost 10, with 10 bases in between. CDR3 DNA sequence: TGTGCCACCAGCAGAGATCTTAGTGGGGAGCAGTTCTTC. Its translation is CATSRDLSGEQFF. The full variable domain, with the rest looked up from reference TRBV15 and TRBJ2-1, is DAMVIQNPRYQVTQFGKPVTLSCSQTLNHNVMYWYQQKSSQAPKLLFHYYDKDFNNEADTPDNFQSRRPNTSFCFLDIRSPGLGDTAMYLCATSRDLSGEQFFGPGTRLTVL.

The CDR3 region has the DNA TGTGCCAGCAGTCATGCCTCGACCCACGAGACCCAGTACTTC. Its protein product is CASSHASTHETQYF. This chain connects TRBV7-6 to TRBJ2-5, with unresolved D. CDR1 and CDR2 from the germline V gene are SGHVS and FNYEAQ. Trimming left V 6 bases short and J 5 bases short, with 16 bases between. CDR3 size: 14 residues.

The sample holds many counts of this clonotype. V gene TRBV5-1 combines with J gene TRBJ1-1; the match to TRBD1 covers 7 bases. The CDR3 loop spans 15 amino acids. Germline CDR1 SGHRS, CDR2 YFSETQ. Trimming took 4 bases from V and 6 from J; bases not matched to a gene: 12. The CDR3 protein is CASSIRGTAGAEAFF. DNA for the CDR3: TGCGCCAGCAGCATTCGTGGGACAGCCGGGGCTGAAGCTTTCTTT.

There are many counts of this clonotype. The rearrangement joins TRBV11-2 to TRBJ2-5, with a possible D match to TRBD2 (6 bases). The V and J ends lost 0 bases and 4 bases respectively, with 15 bases between them. Per germline, CDR1 SGHAT and CDR2 FQNNGV. The CDR3 spans 16 residues. The CDR3 coding sequence is TGTGCCAGCAGCTTAGATAGTGGCGGGATTGGAGAGACCCAGTACTTC. It specifies CASSLDSGGIGETQYF.

This clonotype has ten or more counts. The chain uses TRBV7-2 and TRBJ2-1, with D tentatively TRBD1 or TRBD2 (5 bases each). V dropped 2 bases and J dropped 7 bases, with 15 bases sitting between them. Per germline, CDR1 SGHTA and CDR2 FQGNSA. This CDR3 spans 15 amino acids. CDR3 DNA: TGTGCCAGCAGCTTAAGGACCTATGGGGGAAATGAGCAGTTCTTC. It codes for CASSLRTYGGNEQFF. The full variable domain, with the rest looked up from reference TRBV7-2 and TRBJ2-1, is GAGVSQSPSNKVTEKGKDVELRCDPISGHTALYWYRQSLGQGLEFLIYFQGNSAPDKSGLPSDRFSAERTGGSVSTLTIQRTQQEDSAVYLCASSLRTYGGNEQFFGPGTRLTVL.

This clonotype appeared a few times. The CDR3 coding sequence is TGTGCCAGCAGCTTGGTACTAGACGGCGGGGAGCTGTTTTTT. It codes for CASSLVLDGGELFF. The chain employs TRBV7-9 and TRBJ2-2; tentative D call: TRBD2 (5 bases). V was shortened by 3 bases and J by 7 bases, with 12 bases between the two germline ends. The CDR3 is 14 residues long. Germline CDR1 is SEHNR and CDR2 is FQNEAQ (reference sequence).

The rearrangement joins TRBV10-3 to TRBJ1-5; D unresolved. The CDR3 is 15 amino acids. V was cut by 2 bases and J by 9 bases, with 17 bases left in between. The germline gives CDR1 ENHRY, CDR2 SYGVKD. CDR3 sequence: CAISEDTAVGRPQHF. The CDR3 DNA reads TGTGCCATCAGTGAGGACACCGCGGTTGGTCGGCCCCAGCATTTT.

Ten or more counts support this clonotype. The CDR3 sequence is CASSVRDFAYEQYF. Written as DNA, the CDR3 is TGTGCCAGCAGCGTCCGGGACTTTGCCTACGAGCAGTACTTC. The chain employs TRBV5-5 and TRBJ2-7, with D perhaps matching TRBD2 (6 bases). V gave up 4 bases and J gave up 2 bases, with 13 bases separating them. Germline-derived CDR1 and CDR2 are SGHKS and YYEKEE (reference sequence). The CDR3 covers 14 residues.

This clonotype was seen a handful of times. A much larger clone differs from this one at a single base, so this may be a read error. The rearrangement uses TRBV29-1 and TRBJ1-1, with TRBD1 as a possible D gene (6 bases). CDR3 length: 12 amino acids. From germline, CDR1 is SQVTM and CDR2 ANQGSEA. Between the trimmed V and J ends, which lost 4 bases and 7 bases, there was a span of 13 bases. As DNA, the CDR3 is TGCAGCGTTGTTGGGGACATGGTTGAAGCTTTCTTT. Its protein product is CSVVGDMVEAFF.

This clonotype has ten or more counts. The genes are TRBV7-2 and TRBJ2-3, with TRBD2 as a possible D gene (5 bases). CDR3 size: 15 residues. From germline, CDR1 is SGHTA and CDR2 FQGNSA. The V end lost 1 base, the J end lost 4 bases, and 12 bases lay between the germline ends. The CDR3, as DNA: TGTGCCAGCAGCTTAGATTATGGGAGCGCAGATACGCAGTATTTT. It specifies CASSLDYGSADTQYF.

This clonotype was picked up many times. The chain combines TRBV20-1 with TRBJ2-1; TRBD2 matches at 9 bases. The CDR3 is 14 residues long. CDR1 and CDR2 (germline): DFQATT, SNEGSKA (reference sequence). The ends lost 5 bases at V and 8 bases at J; junction bases unmatched: 10. In DNA, the CDR3 is TGCAGTGCTGTTGCCGGGACTAGCTTCGATGAGCAGTTCTTC. Amino acids: CSAVAGTSFDEQFF.

This clonotype showed up just a few times. The V call is TRBV7-2, the J call TRBJ2-6; 10 bases agree with TRBD2. There are 16 residues in the CDR3. Germline lookup yields CDR1 SGHTA and CDR2 FQGNSA. J gave up 2 bases and V 2 bases, and 0 bases lay outside the gene matches. The CDR3 here is CASSLTSGTGANVLTF. CDR3 in DNA: TGTGCCAGCAGCTTAACTAGCGGGACTGGGGCCAACGTCCTGACTTTC.

At least ten counts were recorded for this clonotype. This chain uses TRBV28 with TRBJ2-5; 8 positions agree with TRBD1. With V trimmed by 5 bases and J by 3 bases, 11 bases remained unmatched. This CDR3 has 16 residues. Germline CDR1 and CDR2: MDHEN and SYDVKM. Here the CDR3 reads CASSPYIVQGEETQYF. CDR3 nucleotides: TGTGCCAGCAGTCCATATATTGTACAGGGGGAAGAGACCCAGTACTTC.

This clonotype came up many times. The V and J genes are TRBV20-1 and TRBJ1-5, with D maybe TRBD1 (5 bases). The V end was cut by 6 bases, the J end by 2 bases, with 14 bases between. The CDR3 contains 14 residues. Germline assignment: CDR1 DFQATT and CDR2 SNEGSKA (reference sequence). CDR3 bases: TGCAGTGCGAGGACACGCAGGGGCAATCAGCCCCAGCATTTT. This translates into CSARTRRGNQPQHF.